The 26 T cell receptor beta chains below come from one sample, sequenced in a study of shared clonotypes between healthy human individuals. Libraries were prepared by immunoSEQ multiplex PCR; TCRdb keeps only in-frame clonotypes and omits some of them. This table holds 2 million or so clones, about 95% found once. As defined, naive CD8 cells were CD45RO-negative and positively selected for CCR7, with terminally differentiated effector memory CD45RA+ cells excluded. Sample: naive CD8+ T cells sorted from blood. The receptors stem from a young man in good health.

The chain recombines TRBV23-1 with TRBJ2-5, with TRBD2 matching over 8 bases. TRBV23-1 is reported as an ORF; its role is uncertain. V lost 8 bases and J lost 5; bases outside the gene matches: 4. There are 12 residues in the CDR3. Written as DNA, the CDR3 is TGCGCCAGCGCGGGGGGTGAGGAGACCCAGTACTTC. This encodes CASAGGEETQYF.

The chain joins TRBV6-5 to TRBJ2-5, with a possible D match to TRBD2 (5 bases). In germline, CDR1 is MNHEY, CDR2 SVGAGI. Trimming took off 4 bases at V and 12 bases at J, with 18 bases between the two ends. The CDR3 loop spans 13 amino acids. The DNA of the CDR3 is TGTGCCAGCAGTTTCCAACTAGACTACCCGGAGTACTTC. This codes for CASSFQLDYPEYF.

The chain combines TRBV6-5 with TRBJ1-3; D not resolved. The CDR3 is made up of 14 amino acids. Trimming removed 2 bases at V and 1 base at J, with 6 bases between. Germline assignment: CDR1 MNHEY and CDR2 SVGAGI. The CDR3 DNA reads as TGTGCCAGCAGTTACCACGGGTCTGGAAACACCATATATTTT. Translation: CASSYHGSGNTIYF.

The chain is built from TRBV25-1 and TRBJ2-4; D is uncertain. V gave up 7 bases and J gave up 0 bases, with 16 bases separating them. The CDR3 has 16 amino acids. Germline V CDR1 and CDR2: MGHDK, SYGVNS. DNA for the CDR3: TGTGCCAGCAAAACCCAGCTAGACCTAGCCAAAAACATTCAGTACTTC. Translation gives CASKTQLDLAKNIQYF.

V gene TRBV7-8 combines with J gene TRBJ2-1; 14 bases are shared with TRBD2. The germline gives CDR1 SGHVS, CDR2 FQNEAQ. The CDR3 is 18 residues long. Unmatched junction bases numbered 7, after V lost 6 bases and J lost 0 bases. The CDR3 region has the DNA TGTGCCAGCAGGGAAGGACTAGCGGGAGGAAGCTCCTACAATGAGCAGTTCTTC. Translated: CASREGLAGGSSYNEQFF.

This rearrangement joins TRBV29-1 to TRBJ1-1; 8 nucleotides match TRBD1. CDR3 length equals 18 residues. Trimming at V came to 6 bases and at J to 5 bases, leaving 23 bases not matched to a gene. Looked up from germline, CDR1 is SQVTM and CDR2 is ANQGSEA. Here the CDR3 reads CSVAVSDRGGEVETEAFF. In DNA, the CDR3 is TGCAGCGTGGCAGTATCAGACAGGGGTGGCGAGGTGGAGACTGAAGCTTTCTTT.

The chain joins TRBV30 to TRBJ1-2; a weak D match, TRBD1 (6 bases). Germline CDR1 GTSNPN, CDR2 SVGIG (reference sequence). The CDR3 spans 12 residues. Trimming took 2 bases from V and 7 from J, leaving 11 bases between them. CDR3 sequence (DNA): TGTGCCTGGAGTCCGGGGGCGCGTGGCTACACCTTC. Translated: CAWSPGARGYTF.

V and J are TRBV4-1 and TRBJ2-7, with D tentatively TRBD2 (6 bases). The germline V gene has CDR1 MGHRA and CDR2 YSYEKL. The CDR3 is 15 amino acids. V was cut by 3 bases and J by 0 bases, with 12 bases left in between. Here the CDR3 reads CASSHGDGSSYEQYF. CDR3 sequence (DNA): TGCGCCAGCAGCCATGGGGACGGGAGCTCCTACGAGCAGTACTTC.

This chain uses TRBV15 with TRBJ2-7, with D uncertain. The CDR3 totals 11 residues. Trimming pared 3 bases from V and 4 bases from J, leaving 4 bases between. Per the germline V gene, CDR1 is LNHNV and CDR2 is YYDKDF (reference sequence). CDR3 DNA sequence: TGTGCCACCAGCAGCCAATACGAGCAGTACTTC. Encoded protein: CATSSQYEQYF.

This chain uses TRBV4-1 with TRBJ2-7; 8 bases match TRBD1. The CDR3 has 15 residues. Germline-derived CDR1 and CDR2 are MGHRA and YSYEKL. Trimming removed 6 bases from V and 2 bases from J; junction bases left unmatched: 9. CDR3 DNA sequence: TGCGCCAGCAGACCAAAGACAGGGGCGGCCTACGAGCAGTACTTC. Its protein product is CASRPKTGAAYEQYF.

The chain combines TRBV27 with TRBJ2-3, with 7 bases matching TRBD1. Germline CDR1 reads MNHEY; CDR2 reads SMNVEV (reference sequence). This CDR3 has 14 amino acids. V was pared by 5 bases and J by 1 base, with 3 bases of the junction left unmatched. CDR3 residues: CASSPGQRTDTQYF. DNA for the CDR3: TGTGCCAGCAGTCCGGGACAGCGCACAGATACGCAGTATTTT.

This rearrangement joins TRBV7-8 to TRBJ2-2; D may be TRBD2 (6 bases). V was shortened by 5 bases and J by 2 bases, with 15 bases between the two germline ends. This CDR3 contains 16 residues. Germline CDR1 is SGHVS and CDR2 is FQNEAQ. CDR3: CASSHFSGSNTGELFF. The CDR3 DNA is TGTGCCAGCAGCCACTTTAGCGGTTCTAACACCGGGGAGCTGTTTTTT.

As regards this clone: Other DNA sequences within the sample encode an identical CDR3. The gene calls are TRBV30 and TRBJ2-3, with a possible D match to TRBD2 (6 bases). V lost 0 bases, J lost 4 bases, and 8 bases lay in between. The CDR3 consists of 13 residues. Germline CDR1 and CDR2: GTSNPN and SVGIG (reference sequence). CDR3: CAWSVWGADTQYF. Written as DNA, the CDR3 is TGTGCCTGGAGTGTTTGGGGGGCAGATACGCAGTATTTT.

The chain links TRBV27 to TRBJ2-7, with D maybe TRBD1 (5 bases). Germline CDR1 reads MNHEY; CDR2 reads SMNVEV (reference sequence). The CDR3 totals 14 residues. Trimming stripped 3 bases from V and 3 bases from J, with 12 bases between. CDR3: CASSFAGSRYEQYF. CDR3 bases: TGTGCCAGCAGTTTTGCAGGGTCCCGCTACGAGCAGTACTTC.

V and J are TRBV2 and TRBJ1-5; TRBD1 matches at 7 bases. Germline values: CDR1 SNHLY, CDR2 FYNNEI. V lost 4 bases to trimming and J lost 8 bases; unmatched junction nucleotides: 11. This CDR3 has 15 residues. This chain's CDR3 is CASSATTGLLEPQHF. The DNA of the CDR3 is TGTGCCAGCAGTGCCACGACAGGGCTTCTCGAGCCCCAGCATTTT.

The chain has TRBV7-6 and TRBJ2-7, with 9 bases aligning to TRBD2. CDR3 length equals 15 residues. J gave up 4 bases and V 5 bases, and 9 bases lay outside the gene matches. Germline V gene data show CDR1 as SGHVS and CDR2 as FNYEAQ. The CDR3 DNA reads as TGTGCCAGCAGCCGGATGGCTAGCGGGGCTTACGAGCAGTACTTC. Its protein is CASSRMASGAYEQYF.

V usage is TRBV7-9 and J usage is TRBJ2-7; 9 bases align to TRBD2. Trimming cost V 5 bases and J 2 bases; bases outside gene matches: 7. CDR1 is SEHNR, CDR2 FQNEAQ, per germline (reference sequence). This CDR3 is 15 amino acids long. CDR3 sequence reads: CASSPLAGSAYEQYF. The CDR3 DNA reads TGTGCCAGCAGCCCCCTAGCGGGAAGCGCCTACGAGCAGTACTTC.

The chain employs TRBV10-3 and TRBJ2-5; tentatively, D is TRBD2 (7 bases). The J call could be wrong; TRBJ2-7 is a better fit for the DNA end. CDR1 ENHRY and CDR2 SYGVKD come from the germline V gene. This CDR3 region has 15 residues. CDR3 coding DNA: TGTGCCATCAGTGAATCAGGGGAGGGATCCTACGAGCAGTACTTC. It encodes CAISESGEGSYEQYF.

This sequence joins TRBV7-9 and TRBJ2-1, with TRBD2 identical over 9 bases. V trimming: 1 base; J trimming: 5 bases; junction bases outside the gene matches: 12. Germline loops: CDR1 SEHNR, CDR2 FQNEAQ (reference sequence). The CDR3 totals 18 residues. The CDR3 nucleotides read TGTGCCAGCAGCTTAGTAATCTGGGCTAGCGGGGCCAACAATGAGCAGTTCTTC. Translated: CASSLVIWASGANNEQFF. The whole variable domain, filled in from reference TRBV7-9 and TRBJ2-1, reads DTGVSQNPRHKITKRGQNVTFRCDPISEHNRLYWYRQTLGQGPEFLTYFQNEAQLEKSRLLSDRFSAERPKGSFSTLEIQRTEQGDSAMYLCASSLVIWASGANNEQFFGPGTRLTVL.

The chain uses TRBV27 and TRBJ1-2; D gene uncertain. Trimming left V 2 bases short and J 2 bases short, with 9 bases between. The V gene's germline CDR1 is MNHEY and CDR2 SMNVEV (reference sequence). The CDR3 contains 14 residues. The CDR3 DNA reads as TGTGCCAGCAGTTTAATAGGACCCAACTATGGCTACACCTTC. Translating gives CASSLIGPNYGYTF.

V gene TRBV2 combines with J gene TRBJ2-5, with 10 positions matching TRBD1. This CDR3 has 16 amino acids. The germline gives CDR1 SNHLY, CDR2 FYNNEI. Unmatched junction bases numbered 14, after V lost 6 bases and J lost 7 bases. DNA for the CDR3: TGTGCCAGCAGAGACCAGGGACAGGGGAAAGTCGGGACCCAGTACTTC. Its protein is CASRDQGQGKVGTQYF.

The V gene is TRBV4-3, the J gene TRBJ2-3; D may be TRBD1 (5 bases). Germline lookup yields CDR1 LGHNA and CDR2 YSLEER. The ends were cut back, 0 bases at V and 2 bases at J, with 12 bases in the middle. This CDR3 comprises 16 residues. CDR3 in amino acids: CASSQERAGLTDTQYF. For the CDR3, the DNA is TGCGCCAGCAGCCAAGAACGGGCAGGGCTCACAGATACGCAGTATTTT.

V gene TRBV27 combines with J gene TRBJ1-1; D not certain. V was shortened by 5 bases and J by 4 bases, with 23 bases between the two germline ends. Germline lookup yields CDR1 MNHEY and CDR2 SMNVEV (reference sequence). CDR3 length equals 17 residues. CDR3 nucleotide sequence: TGTGCCAGCAGTCCCATCAATGTGAACGGGTTAGGCACTGAAGCTTTCTTT. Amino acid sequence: CASSPINVNGLGTEAFF.

The CDR3 DNA reads as TGTGCCTGGAGCTCGATAGTTAACACTGAAGCTTTCTTT. It is translated as CAWSSIVNTEAFF. The chain has TRBV30 and TRBJ1-1; no definite D call. The V gene's germline CDR1 is GTSNPN and CDR2 SVGIG (reference sequence). The V end lost 3 bases, the J end lost 2 bases, and 10 bases lay between the germline ends. This CDR3 spans 13 amino acids.

The CDR3 loop reads CASSLSVEGLAFYEQYF. For the CDR3, the DNA is TGTGCCAGCAGCTTGTCCGTGGAAGGACTAGCATTCTACGAGCAGTACTTC. The chain recombines TRBV7-2 with TRBJ2-7, with 8 bases lining up with TRBD2. The CDR3 runs 17 residues. The germline gives CDR1 SGHTA, CDR2 FQGNSA. V lost 3 bases to trimming and J lost 3 bases; unmatched junction nucleotides: 13.

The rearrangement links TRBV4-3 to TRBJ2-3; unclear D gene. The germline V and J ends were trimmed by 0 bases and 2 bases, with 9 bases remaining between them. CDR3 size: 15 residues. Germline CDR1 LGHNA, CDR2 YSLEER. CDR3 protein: CASSQDFGITDTQYF. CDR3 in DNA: TGCGCCAGCAGCCAAGATTTTGGTATCACAGATACGCAGTATTTT.